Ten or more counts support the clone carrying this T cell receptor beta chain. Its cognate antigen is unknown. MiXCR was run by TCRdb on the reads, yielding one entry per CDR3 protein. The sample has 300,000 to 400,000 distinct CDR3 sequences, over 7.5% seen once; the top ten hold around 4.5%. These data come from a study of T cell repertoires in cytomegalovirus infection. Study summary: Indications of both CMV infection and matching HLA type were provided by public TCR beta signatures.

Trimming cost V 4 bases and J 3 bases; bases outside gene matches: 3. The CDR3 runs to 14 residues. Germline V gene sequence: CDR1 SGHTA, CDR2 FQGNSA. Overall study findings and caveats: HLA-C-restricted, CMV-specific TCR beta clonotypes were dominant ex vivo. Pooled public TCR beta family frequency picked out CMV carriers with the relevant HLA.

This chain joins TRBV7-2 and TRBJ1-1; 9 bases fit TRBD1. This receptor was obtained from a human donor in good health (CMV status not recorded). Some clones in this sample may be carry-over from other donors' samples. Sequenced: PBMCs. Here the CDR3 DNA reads TGTGCCAGCAGCTCCGGACAGGGGTACACTGAAGCTTTCTTT. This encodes CASSSGQGYTEAFF. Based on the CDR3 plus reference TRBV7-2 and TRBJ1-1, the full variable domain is GAGVSQSPSNKVTEKGKDVELRCDPISGHTALYWYRQSLGQGLEFLIYFQGNSAPDKSGLPSDRFSAERTGGSVSTLTIQRTQQEDSAVYLCASSSGQGYTEAFFGQGTRLTVV.